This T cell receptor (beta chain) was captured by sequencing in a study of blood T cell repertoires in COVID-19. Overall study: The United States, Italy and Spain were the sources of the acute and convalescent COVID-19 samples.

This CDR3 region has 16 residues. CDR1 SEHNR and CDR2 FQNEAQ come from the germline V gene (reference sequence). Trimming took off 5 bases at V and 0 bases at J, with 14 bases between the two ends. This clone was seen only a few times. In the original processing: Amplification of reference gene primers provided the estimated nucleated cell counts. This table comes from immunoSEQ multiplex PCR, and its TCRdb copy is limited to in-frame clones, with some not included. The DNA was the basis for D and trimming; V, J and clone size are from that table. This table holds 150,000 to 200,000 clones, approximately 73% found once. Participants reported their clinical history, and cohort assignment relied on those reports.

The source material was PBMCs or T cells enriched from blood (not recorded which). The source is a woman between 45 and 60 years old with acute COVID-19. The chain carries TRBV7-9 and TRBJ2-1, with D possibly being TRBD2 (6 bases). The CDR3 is CASSPSRESSYNEQFF. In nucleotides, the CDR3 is TGTGCCAGCAGCCCTAGCCGGGAGAGCTCCTACAATGAGCAGTTCTTC.